The TCR beta chain under discussion was sequenced for a study of T cell responses to AZD1222 COVID-19 vaccine. Concerning this clone: What it binds is not known.

CDR3 length equals 14 residues. V was clipped by 5 bases and J by 4 bases, with 14 bases between them. Germline CDR1 and CDR2: SGHTA and FQGNSA. The protocol was immunoSEQ multiplex PCR, while the TCRdb copy is restricted to in-frame clones and leaves out a portion. This table has more than 75,000 clones, roughly nine tenths appearing once. Samples with a second dose at about 4 or about 12 weeks were pooled together. The study, taken as a whole, reports: Without day 14 samples, only post-peak T cell repertoires were studied. Along spike, vaccine-associated CD4 TCRs were found throughout, with dominance at 160-218 and 743-854. Females made up more of the donors, who were largely white British, and clonal diversity may have come out too low.

This sequence joins TRBV7-2 and TRBJ1-1; the D gene is possibly TRBD1 (6 bases). This clonotype originated in an adult who received the AZD1222 COVID-19 vaccine. The specimen was peripheral blood, collected 28 days after the second AZD1222 dose. CDR3 in amino acids: CASSVSQGSTEAFF. The CDR3 DNA reads as TGTGCCAGCAGCGTCTCACAGGGAAGCACTGAAGCTTTCTTT.